A single sample gave rise to the 30 T cell receptor beta chains below, sequenced in a study of OX40 agonist ivuxolimab in advanced cancers. Profiled with immunoSEQ multiplex PCR; TCRdb holds only in-frame clones, not every one. The sample lists about 60,000 clones, 85% to 90% seen once, with under 4.5% in the top ten. The sequenced sample was CD4+ or CD8+ T cells sorted from blood, obtained in a trial of the OX40 agonist ivuxolimab. The origin of the receptors is an adult with an advanced solid tumor such as melanoma, head and neck, liver or kidney cancer.

The V gene is TRBV30, the J gene TRBJ1-1, with TRBD1 as a possible D gene (6 bases). CDR1 and CDR2 (germline): GTSNPN, SVGIG (reference sequence). This CDR3 has 16 amino acids. Trimming shortened V by 0 bases and J by 6 bases, and 20 bases separated the two germline ends. The CDR3 region has the DNA TGTGCCTGGAGTGTAAGGCAGGGGACTTTTAACTCTGAAGCTTTCTTT. It yields the protein CAWSVRQGTFNSEAFF. The full variable domain, completed using reference TRBV30 and TRBJ1-1, is SQTIHQWPATLVQPVGSPLSLECTVEGTSNPNLYWYRQAAGRGLQLLFYSVGIGQISSEVPQNLSASRPQDRQFILSSKKLLLSDSGFYLCAWSVRQGTFNSEAFFGQGTRLTVV.

The chain employs TRBV6-1 and TRBJ1-2; D is unresolved. Germline V gene data show CDR1 as MNHNS and CDR2 as SASEGT. The V and J ends lost 3 bases and 2 bases respectively, with 4 bases between them. The CDR3 runs to 12 residues. In DNA form, the CDR3 reads TGTGCCAGCAGTGACTTCAACTATGGCTACACCTTC. It is translated as CASSDFNYGYTF.

This sequence joins TRBV29-1 and TRBJ2-1, with TRBD2 identical over 10 bases. V lost 5 bases, J lost 8 bases, and 3 bases stayed unmatched. CDR3 length equals 12 residues. Germline V gene data show CDR1 as SQVTM and CDR2 as ANQGSEA. In nucleotides, the CDR3 is TGCAGCGTTAGCGGGGGGGCCTATGAGCAGTTCTTC. This gives the protein CSVSGGAYEQFF.

The chain couples TRBV5-1 to TRBJ1-3, with no clear D. V was cut by 4 bases and J by 0 bases, with 14 bases left in between. The CDR3 extends over 16 amino acids. In germline, CDR1 is SGHRS, CDR2 YFSETQ. DNA for the CDR3: TGCGCCAGCAGCCGCAGTGACCCGTACTCTGGAAACACCATATATTTT. It yields the protein CASSRSDPYSGNTIYF.

The rearrangement joins TRBV19 to TRBJ2-1, with D possibly called TRBD1 or TRBD2 (5 bases each). The V gene lost 2 bases and the J gene lost 5 bases, with 16 bases spanning the gap. The CDR3 has 16 residues. The germline V gene encodes CDR1 LNHDA and CDR2 SQIVND (reference sequence). The CDR3 DNA reads as TGTGCCAGTAGTATACCCTCCGGGACCACTAACAATGAGCAGTTCTTC. The encoded protein is CASSIPSGTTNNEQFF. Full variable domain (remainder filled in from reference TRBV19 and TRBJ2-1): DGGITQSPKYLFRKEGQNVTLSCEQNLNHDAMYWYRQDPGQGLRLIYYSQIVNDFQKGDIAEGYSVSREKKESFPLTVTSAQKNPTAFYLCASSIPSGTTNNEQFFGPGTRLTVL.

This rearrangement joins TRBV7-2 to TRBJ1-2; D ambiguous. The V gene lost 2 bases and the J gene lost 3 bases, with 13 bases spanning the gap. The CDR3 extends over 15 amino acids. Germline CDR1 SGHTA, CDR2 FQGNSA. The CDR3: CASSLSDPSDYGYTF. In DNA form, the CDR3 reads TGTGCCAGCAGCTTAAGTGACCCCTCGGACTATGGCTACACCTTC.

The chain recombines TRBV6-5 with TRBJ2-5, with TRBD2 as a possible D gene (5 bases). Germline V gene sequence: CDR1 MNHEY, CDR2 SVGAGI. The CDR3 covers 12 residues. The ends were cut back, 5 bases at V and 7 bases at J, with 11 bases in the middle. The CDR3 DNA sequence: TGTGCCAGCAGTGAGAGGGCAGTGACCCAGTACTTC. Encoded protein: CASSERAVTQYF.

J is TRBJ1-4 and V is TRBV15, with D unclear. The V end was cut by 5 bases, the J end by 8 bases, with 6 bases between. CDR3 size: 11 residues. Germline lookup yields CDR1 LNHNV and CDR2 YYDKDF (reference sequence). The CDR3 DNA follows: TGTGCCACCAGCGTTAGCGAAAAACTGTTTTTT. Translating it yields CATSVSEKLFF.

The J gene is TRBJ2-7, the V gene TRBV10-3, with D possibly being TRBD2 (5 bases). There are 12 residues in the CDR3. Germline V gene lookup returns CDR1 ENHRY and CDR2 SYGVKD. Trimming left V 6 bases short and J 0 bases short, with 6 bases between. The CDR3 loop is CAIRGSSYEQYF. In DNA form, the CDR3 reads TGTGCCATCAGGGGGAGCTCCTACGAGCAGTACTTC.

The rearrangement uses TRBV6-5 and TRBJ2-7, with D perhaps matching TRBD1 (5 bases). The CDR3 is 13 amino acids. V lost 4 bases, J lost 0 bases, and 7 bases lay in between. Germline loops: CDR1 MNHEY, CDR2 SVGAGI. DNA of the CDR3: TGTGCCAGCAGTTGGGGCAGCTCCTACGAGCAGTACTTC. Translated: CASSWGSSYEQYF.

The gene calls are TRBV6-6 and TRBJ2-6; possibly TRBD1 for D (6 bases). The CDR3 length is 15 residues. Germline loops: CDR1 MNHNY, CDR2 SVGAGI (reference sequence). V lost 6 bases, J lost 3 bases, and 12 bases lay in between. CDR3 in amino acids: CASRLTGVGANVLTF. The CDR3 region has the DNA TGTGCCAGCAGGCTGACAGGTGTTGGGGCCAACGTCCTGACTTTC.

V usage is TRBV2 and J usage is TRBJ1-5, with a possible D match to TRBD1 (5 bases). This CDR3 has 14 amino acids. Looked up from germline, CDR1 is SNHLY and CDR2 is FYNNEI. Trimming left V 5 bases short and J 5 bases short, with 13 bases between. CDR3 sequence: CASSPTAIYQPQHF. As DNA, the CDR3 is TGTGCCAGCAGTCCGACAGCTATCTATCAGCCCCAGCATTTT. Together with reference TRBV2 and TRBJ1-5, the CDR3 gives the full variable domain: EPEVTQTPSHQVTQMGQEVILRCVPISNHLYFYWYRQILGQKVEFLVSFYNNEISEKSEIFDDQFSVERPDGSNFTLKIRSTKLEDSAMYFCASSPTAIYQPQHFGDGTRLSIL.

A single count supports this clone. The rearrangement links TRBV5-1 to TRBJ1-4, with 10 bases lining up with TRBD1. J lost 8 bases, V lost 4 bases, and 8 bases had no gene match. Germline V gene data show CDR1 as SGHRS and CDR2 as YFSETQ. CDR3 length: 15 amino acids. CDR3 region: CASSRDRGLEEKLFF. The CDR3 coding sequence is TGCGCCAGCAGCCGAGACAGGGGGCTAGAAGAAAAACTGTTTTTT.

This clone was seen just once. The V call is TRBV20-1, the J call TRBJ2-7, with D uncertain. The CDR3 is 11 amino acids. Trimming removed 2 bases at V and 3 bases at J, with 5 bases between. Germline CDR1 DFQATT, CDR2 SNEGSKA (reference sequence). Written as DNA, the CDR3 is TGCAGTGCTAGACCCGTCTACGAGCAGTACTTC. It is translated as CSARPVYEQYF.

The chain is built from TRBV19 and TRBJ1-5, with a tentative D call TRBD1 (6 bases). The CDR3 is 15 residues long. Deletions cut 3 bases from V and 3 bases from J, with 12 bases between. Germline lookup yields CDR1 LNHDA and CDR2 SQIVND (reference sequence). This CDR3 is CASSIQGTVNQPQHF. The CDR3 DNA reads as TGTGCCAGTAGTATTCAGGGGACGGTCAATCAGCCCCAGCATTTT.

The table lists this clone with a count of one. This rearrangement joins TRBV10-3 to TRBJ2-7; 10 bases are a match to TRBD1. There are 14 residues in the CDR3. V shed 3 bases and J 4 bases; nucleotides not matched to a gene: 3. Looked up from germline, CDR1 is ENHRY and CDR2 is SYGVKD. DNA for the CDR3: TGTGCCATCAGTGATGACAGGGGGCTTTACGAGCAGTACTTC. Amino acid sequence: CAISDDRGLYEQYF.

This chain joins TRBV2 and TRBJ2-1; 7 nucleotides agree with TRBD2. Germline CDR1 is SNHLY and CDR2 is FYNNEI. The CDR3 length is 15 residues. Trimming removed 1 base from V and 4 bases from J; junction bases left unmatched: 4. Written as DNA, the CDR3 is TGTGCCAGCAGTGAAGATCGCGGGGGTTACAATGAGCAGTTCTTC. Residues: CASSEDRGGYNEQFF.

This chain uses TRBV5-1 with TRBJ2-7, with 10 bases identical to TRBD1. From germline, CDR1 is SGHRS and CDR2 YFSETQ. V lost 4 bases, J lost 2 bases, and 3 bases stayed unmatched. This CDR3 has 14 residues. CDR3 residues: CASSRDRGPYEQYF. CDR3 in DNA: TGCGCCAGCAGCAGGGACAGGGGCCCCTACGAGCAGTACTTC.

This chain uses TRBV28 with TRBJ1-1, with unresolved D. Trimming left V 5 bases short and J 8 bases short, with 9 bases between. The length of the CDR3 is 11 residues. From germline, CDR1 is MDHEN and CDR2 SYDVKM. The CDR3 region is CASSIGREAFF. The CDR3 DNA reads as TGTGCCAGCAGTATAGGGAGGGAAGCTTTCTTT.

This clone was seen just once. The chain recombines TRBV2 with TRBJ2-7, with D tentatively TRBD2 (7 bases). The length of the CDR3 is 16 residues. CDR1 SNHLY and CDR2 FYNNEI come from the germline V gene. V dropped 5 bases and J dropped 5 bases, with 22 bases sitting between them. The CDR3 reads CASSPPGRGGGDEQYF. The CDR3 coding sequence is TGTGCCAGCAGTCCTCCGGGGAGGGGGGGAGGCGACGAGCAGTACTTC. The whole variable domain, filled in from reference TRBV2 and TRBJ2-7, reads EPEVTQTPSHQVTQMGQEVILRCVPISNHLYFYWYRQILGQKVEFLVSFYNNEISEKSEIFDDQFSVERPDGSNFTLKIRSTKLEDSAMYFCASSPPGRGGGDEQYFGPGTRLTVT.

The chain recombines TRBV2 with TRBJ2-7, with 9 bases fitting TRBD1. CDR1 is SNHLY and CDR2 is FYNNEI in the germline V gene. V lost 7 bases, J lost 7 bases, and 8 bases stayed unmatched. This CDR3 is built from 13 residues. The CDR3 DNA reads TGTGCCAGCACCCGGGACAGGGATCGGGAGCAGTACTTC. Encoded protein: CASTRDRDREQYF.

The chain links TRBV11-2 to TRBJ2-6; D is unresolved. V lost 5 bases and J 0 bases, leaving 11 bases between the germline ends. This CDR3 is built from 16 residues. Germline loops: CDR1 SGHAT, CDR2 FQNNGV. CDR3 protein: CASSQTFGSGANVLTF. The CDR3 region has the DNA TGTGCCAGCAGCCAAACCTTTGGCTCTGGGGCCAACGTCCTGACTTTC.

The chain couples TRBV5-6 to TRBJ2-2; D may be TRBD1 (5 bases). The germline V gene encodes CDR1 SGHDT and CDR2 YYEEEE. The CDR3 extends over 16 amino acids. V was trimmed by 3 bases and J by 7 bases, leaving 19 bases between them. CDR3 sequence reads: CASSSFRVYRGGELFF. The CDR3 bases are TGTGCCAGCAGCTCATTCAGGGTCTACAGAGGCGGGGAGCTGTTTTTT. Full variable domain (outside the CDR3, taken from reference TRBV5-6 and TRBJ2-2): DAGVTQSPTHLIKTRGQQVTLRCSPKSGHDTVSWYQQALGQGPQFIFQYYEEEERQRGNFPDRFSGHQFPNYSSELNVNALLLGDSALYLCASSSFRVYRGGELFFGEGSRLTVL.

The chain links TRBV10-3 to TRBJ2-7; 9 bases align to TRBD1. V trimming: 6 bases; J trimming: 5 bases; junction bases outside the gene matches: 11. CDR3 length: 15 amino acids. Germline lookup yields CDR1 ENHRY and CDR2 SYGVKD. Here the CDR3 reads CAIRATGQGADEQYF. The CDR3 region has the DNA TGTGCCATCAGAGCTACGGGACAGGGCGCGGACGAGCAGTACTTC.

The chain has TRBV6-1 and TRBJ1-5, with a tentative D call TRBD1 (5 bases). CDR1 and CDR2 from the germline V gene are MNHNS and SASEGT. The CDR3 loop spans 13 amino acids. Between the trimmed V and J ends, which lost 6 bases and 3 bases, there was a span of 9 bases. The CDR3: CASSGGVNQPQHF. CDR3 bases: TGTGCCAGCAGCGGAGGGGTCAATCAGCCCCAGCATTTT.

The V call is TRBV19, the J call TRBJ1-2; no reliable D call. The germline V and J ends were trimmed by 2 bases and 3 bases, with 10 bases remaining between them. Germline V gene sequence: CDR1 LNHDA, CDR2 SQIVND (reference sequence). The CDR3 extends over 14 amino acids. The CDR3 sequence is CASSILGSDYGYTF. Written as DNA, the CDR3 is TGTGCCAGTAGTATACTGGGCAGTGACTATGGCTACACCTTC.

This rearrangement joins TRBV7-2 to TRBJ1-4; tentatively, D is TRBD1 (6 bases). Germline-derived CDR1 and CDR2 are SGHTA and FQGNSA. The CDR3 is made up of 15 amino acids. Between the trimmed V and J ends, which lost 5 bases and 5 bases, there was a span of 15 bases. In DNA, the CDR3 is TGTGCCAGCAGCCTCAGGGGCAGGGCGAATGAAAAACTGTTTTTT. Translating gives CASSLRGRANEKLFF.

The rearrangement uses TRBV11-2 and TRBJ2-7; no reliable D call. From germline, CDR1 is SGHAT and CDR2 FQNNGV. CDR3 size: 12 residues. V lost 3 bases to trimming and J lost 6 bases, with 9 bases between them. CDR3 DNA sequence: TGTGCCAGCAGCTTCGCGATAACCGAGCAGTACTTC. Protein: CASSFAITEQYF.

J is TRBJ2-5 and V is TRBV10-3, with D perhaps matching TRBD2 (5 bases). Trimming pared 9 bases from V and 5 bases from J, leaving 13 bases between. The CDR3 contains 12 residues. Germline V lookup: CDR1 ENHRY, CDR2 SYGVKD. DNA of the CDR3: TGTGCCATAGCGTCTAGGGAGGAGACCCAGTACTTC. Its protein is CAIASREETQYF.

The rearrangement uses TRBV19 and TRBJ2-1, with D perhaps TRBD1 or TRBD2 (5 bases each). The CDR3 covers 15 residues. V was cut by 5 bases and J by 4 bases, with 15 bases left in between. Germline lookup yields CDR1 LNHDA and CDR2 SQIVND (reference sequence). The CDR3 DNA reads TGTGCCAGTAGTGCCGACCGGGACGGGTACAATGAGCAGTTCTTC. As protein: CASSADRDGYNEQFF. The variable domain in full, completed from reference TRBV19 and TRBJ2-1, reads DGGITQSPKYLFRKEGQNVTLSCEQNLNHDAMYWYRQDPGQGLRLIYYSQIVNDFQKGDIAEGYSVSREKKESFPLTVTSAQKNPTAFYLCASSADRDGYNEQFFGPGTRLTVL.